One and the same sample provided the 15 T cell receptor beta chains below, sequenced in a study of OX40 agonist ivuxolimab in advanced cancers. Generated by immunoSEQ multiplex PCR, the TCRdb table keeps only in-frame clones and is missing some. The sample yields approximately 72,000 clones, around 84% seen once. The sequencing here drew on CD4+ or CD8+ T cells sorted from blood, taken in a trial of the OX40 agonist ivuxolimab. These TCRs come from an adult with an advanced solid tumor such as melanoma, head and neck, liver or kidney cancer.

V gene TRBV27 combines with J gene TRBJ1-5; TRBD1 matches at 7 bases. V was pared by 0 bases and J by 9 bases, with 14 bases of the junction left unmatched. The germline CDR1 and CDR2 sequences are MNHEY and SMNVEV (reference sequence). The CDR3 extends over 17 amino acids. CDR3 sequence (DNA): TGTGCCAGCAGTTTATCGAGGGGGCAGGAAGGGTTCGGGCCCCAGCATTTT. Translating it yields CASSLSRGQEGFGPQHF.

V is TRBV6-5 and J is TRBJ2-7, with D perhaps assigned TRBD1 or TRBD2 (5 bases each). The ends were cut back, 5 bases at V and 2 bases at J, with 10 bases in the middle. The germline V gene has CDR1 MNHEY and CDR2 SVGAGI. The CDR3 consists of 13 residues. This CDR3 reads CASSKGRTYEQYF. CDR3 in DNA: TGTGCCAGCAGTAAGGGACGGACCTACGAGCAGTACTTC.

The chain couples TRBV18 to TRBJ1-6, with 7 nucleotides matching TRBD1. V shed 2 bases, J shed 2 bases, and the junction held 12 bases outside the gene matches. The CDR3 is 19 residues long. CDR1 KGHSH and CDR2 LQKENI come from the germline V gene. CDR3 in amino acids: CASSPYQTGSGTYNSPLHF. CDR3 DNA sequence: TGTGCCAGCTCACCATACCAGACAGGGTCGGGAACCTATAATTCACCCCTCCACTTT.

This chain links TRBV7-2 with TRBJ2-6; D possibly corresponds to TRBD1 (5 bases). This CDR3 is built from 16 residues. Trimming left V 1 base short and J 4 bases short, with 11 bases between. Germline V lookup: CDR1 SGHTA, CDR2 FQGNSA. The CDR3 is CASSLERGAGANVLTF. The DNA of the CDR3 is TGTGCCAGCAGCTTAGAAAGGGGCGCGGGGGCCAACGTCCTGACTTTC.

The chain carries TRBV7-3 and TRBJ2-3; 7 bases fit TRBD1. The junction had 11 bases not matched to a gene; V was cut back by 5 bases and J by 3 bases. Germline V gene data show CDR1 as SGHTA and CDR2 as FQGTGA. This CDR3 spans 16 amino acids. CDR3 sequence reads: CASSRRQGRGTDTQYF. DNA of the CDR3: TGTGCCAGCAGCCGTCGACAGGGAAGAGGGACAGATACGCAGTATTTT.

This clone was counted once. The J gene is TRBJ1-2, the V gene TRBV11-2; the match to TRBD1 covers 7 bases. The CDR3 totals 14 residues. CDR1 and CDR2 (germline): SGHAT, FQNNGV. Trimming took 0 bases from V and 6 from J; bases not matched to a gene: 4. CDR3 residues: CASSLDQGGNGYTF. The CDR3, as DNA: TGTGCCAGCAGCTTAGATCAGGGGGGGAATGGCTACACCTTC.

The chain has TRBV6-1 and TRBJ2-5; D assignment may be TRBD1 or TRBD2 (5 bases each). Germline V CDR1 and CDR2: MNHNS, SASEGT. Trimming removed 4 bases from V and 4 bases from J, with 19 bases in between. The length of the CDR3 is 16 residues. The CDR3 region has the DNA TGTGCCAGCAGTGTCGAGGGGACCGAGGCCCGAGAGACCCAGTACTTC. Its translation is CASSVEGTEARETQYF.

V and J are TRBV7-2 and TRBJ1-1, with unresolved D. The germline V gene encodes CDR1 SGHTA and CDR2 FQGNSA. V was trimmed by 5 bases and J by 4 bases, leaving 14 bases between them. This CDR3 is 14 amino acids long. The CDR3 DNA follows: TGTGCCAGCAGCACGCACCGAGAGATCACTGAAGCTTTCTTT. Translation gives CASSTHREITEAFF.

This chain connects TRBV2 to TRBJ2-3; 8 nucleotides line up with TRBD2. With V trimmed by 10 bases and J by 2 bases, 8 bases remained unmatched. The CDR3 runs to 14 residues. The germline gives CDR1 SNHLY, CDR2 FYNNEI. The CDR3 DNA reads TGTGCCACCCGGGGGGGACTTGCCACAGATACGCAGTATTTT. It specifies CATRGGLATDTQYF. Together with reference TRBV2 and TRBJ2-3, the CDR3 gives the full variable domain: EPEVTQTPSHQVTQMGQEVILRCVPISNHLYFYWYRQILGQKVEFLVSFYNNEISEKSEIFDDQFSVERPDGSNFTLKIRSTKLEDSAMYFCATRGGLATDTQYFGPGTRLTVL.

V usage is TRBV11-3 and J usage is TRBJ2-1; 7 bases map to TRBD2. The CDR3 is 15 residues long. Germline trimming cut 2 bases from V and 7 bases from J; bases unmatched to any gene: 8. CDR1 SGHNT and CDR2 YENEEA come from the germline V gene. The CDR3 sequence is CASSLTSVEGNEQFF. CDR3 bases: TGTGCCAGCAGCTTAACTAGCGTGGAGGGTAATGAGCAGTTCTTC.

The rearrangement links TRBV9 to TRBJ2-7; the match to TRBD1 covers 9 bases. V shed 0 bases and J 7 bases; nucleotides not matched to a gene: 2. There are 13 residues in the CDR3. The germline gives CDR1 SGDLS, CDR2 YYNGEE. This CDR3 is CASSVGTGAEQYF. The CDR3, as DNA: TGTGCCAGCAGCGTAGGGACAGGGGCAGAGCAGTACTTC.

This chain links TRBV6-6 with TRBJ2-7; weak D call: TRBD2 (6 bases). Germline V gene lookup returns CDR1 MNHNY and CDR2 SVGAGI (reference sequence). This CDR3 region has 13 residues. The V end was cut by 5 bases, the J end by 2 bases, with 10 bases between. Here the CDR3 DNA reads TGTGCCAGCAGTGGCGGGATGGCCTACGAGCAGTACTTC. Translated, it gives CASSGGMAYEQYF.

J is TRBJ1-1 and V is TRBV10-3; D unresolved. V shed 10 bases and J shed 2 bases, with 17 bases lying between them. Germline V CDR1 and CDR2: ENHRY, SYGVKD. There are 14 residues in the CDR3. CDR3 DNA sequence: TGTGCCACTTCCCTCCAGACCTCCAACACTGAAGCTTTCTTT. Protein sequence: CATSLQTSNTEAFF.

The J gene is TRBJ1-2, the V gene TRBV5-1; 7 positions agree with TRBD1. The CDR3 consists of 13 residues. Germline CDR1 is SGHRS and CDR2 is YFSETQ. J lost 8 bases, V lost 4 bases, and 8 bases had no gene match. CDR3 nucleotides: TGCGCCAGCAGCGGAACAGGGGAAGGAGGCTACACCTTC. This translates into CASSGTGEGGYTF. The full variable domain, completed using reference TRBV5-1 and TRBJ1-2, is KAGVTQTPRYLIKTRGQQVTLSCSPISGHRSVSWYQQTPGQGLQFLFEYFSETQRNKGNFPGRFSGRQFSNSRSEMNVSTLELGDSALYLCASSGTGEGGYTFGSGTRLTVV.

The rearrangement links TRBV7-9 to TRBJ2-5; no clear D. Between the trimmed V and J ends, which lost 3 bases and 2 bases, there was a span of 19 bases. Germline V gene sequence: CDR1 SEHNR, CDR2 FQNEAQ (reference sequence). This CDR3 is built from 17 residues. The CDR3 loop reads CASSFEQKGVNQETQYF. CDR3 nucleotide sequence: TGTGCCAGCAGCTTTGAGCAGAAGGGTGTTAATCAAGAGACCCAGTACTTC.